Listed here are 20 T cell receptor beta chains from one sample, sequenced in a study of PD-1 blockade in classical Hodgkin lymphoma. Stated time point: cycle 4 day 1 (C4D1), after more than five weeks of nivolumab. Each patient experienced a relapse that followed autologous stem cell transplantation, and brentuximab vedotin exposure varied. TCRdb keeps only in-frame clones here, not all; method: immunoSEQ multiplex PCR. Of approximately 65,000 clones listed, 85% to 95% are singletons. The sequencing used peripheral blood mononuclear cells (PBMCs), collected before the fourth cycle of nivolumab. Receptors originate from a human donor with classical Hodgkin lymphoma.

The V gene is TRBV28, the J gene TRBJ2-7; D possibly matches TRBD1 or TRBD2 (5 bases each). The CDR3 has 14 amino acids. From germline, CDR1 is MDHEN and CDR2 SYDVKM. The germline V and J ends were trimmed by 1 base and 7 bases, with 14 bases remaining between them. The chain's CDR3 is CASSLYAGSGEQYF. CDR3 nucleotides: TGTGCCAGCAGTTTATACGCAGGGAGTGGGGAGCAGTACTTC.

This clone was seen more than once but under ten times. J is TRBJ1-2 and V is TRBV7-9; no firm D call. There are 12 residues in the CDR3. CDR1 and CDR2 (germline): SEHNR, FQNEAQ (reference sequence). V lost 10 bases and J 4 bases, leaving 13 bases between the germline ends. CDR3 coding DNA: TGTGCCACCAGTGCGGACCTCTATGGCTACACCTTC. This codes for CATSADLYGYTF. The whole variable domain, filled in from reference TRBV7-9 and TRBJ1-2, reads DTGVSQNPRHKITKRGQNVTFRCDPISEHNRLYWYRQTLGQGPEFLTYFQNEAQLEKSRLLSDRFSAERPKGSFSTLEIQRTEQGDSAMYLCATSADLYGYTFGSGTRLTVV.

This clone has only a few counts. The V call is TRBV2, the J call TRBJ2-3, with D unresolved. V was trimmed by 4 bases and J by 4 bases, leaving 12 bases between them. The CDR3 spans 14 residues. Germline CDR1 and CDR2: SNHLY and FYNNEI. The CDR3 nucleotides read TGTGCCAGCAGTGTAGAGGCTAGGGCAGATACGCAGTATTTT. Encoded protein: CASSVEARADTQYF.

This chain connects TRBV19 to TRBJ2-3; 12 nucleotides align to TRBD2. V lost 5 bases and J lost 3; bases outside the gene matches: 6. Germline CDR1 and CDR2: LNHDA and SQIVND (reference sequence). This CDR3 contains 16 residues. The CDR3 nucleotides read TGTGCCAGTAGTGGAAGGCTAGCGGGAGGGACAGATACGCAGTATTTT. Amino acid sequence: CASSGRLAGGTDTQYF.

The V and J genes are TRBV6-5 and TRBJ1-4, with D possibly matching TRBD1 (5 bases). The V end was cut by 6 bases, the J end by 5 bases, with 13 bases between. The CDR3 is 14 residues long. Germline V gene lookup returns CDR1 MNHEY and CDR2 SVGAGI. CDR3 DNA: TGTGCCAGCAGCCCCCGTGGGGGGAATGAAAAACTGTTTTTT. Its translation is CASSPRGGNEKLFF.

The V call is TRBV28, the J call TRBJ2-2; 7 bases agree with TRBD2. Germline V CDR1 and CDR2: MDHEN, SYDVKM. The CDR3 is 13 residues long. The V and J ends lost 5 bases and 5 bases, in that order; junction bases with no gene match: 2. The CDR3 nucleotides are TGTGCCAGCAGTGCTAGCGGAACCGGGGAGCTGTTTTTT. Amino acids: CASSASGTGELFF.

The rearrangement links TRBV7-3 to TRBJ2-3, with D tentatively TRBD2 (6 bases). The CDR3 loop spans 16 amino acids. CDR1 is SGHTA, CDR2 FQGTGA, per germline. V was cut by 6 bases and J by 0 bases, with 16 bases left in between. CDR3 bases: TGTGCCAGCAGTTCTCTAGGCGGGACTAGCACAGATACGCAGTATTTT. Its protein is CASSSLGGTSTDTQYF.

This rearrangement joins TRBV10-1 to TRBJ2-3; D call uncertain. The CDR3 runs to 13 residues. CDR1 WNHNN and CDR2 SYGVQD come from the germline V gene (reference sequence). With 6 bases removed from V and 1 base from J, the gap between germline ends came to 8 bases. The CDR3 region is CASREKGTDTQYF. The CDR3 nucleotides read TGCGCCAGCAGGGAAAAAGGCACAGATACGCAGTATTTT.

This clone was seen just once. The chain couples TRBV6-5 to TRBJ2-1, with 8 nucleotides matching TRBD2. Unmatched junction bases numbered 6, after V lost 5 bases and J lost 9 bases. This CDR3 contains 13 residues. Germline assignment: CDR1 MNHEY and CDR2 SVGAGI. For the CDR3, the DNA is TGTGCCAGCAGTCGAGGACTAGCAGTTGAGCAGTTCTTC. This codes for CASSRGLAVEQFF.

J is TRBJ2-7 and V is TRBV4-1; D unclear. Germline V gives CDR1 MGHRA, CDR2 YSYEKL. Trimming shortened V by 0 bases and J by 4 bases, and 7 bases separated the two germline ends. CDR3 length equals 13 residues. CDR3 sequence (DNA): TGCGCCAGCAGCCAAGATCTCACGTACGAGCAGTACTTC. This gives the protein CASSQDLTYEQYF.

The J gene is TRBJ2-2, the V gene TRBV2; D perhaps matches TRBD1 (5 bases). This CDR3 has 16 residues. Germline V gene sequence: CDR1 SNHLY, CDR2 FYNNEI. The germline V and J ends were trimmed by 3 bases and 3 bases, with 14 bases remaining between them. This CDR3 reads CASSDPRVRDTGELFF. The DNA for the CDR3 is TGTGCCAGCAGTGACCCCAGGGTTAGGGACACCGGGGAGCTGTTTTTT. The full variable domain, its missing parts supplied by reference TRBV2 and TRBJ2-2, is EPEVTQTPSHQVTQMGQEVILRCVPISNHLYFYWYRQILGQKVEFLVSFYNNEISEKSEIFDDQFSVERPDGSNFTLKIRSTKLEDSAMYFCASSDPRVRDTGELFFGEGSRLTVL.

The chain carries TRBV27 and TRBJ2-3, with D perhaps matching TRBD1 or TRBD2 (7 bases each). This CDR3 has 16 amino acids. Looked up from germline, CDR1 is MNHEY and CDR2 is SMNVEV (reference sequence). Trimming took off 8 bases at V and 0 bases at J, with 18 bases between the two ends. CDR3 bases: TGTGCCAGCGGTACCCAGGGGGGGCGGAGCACAGATACGCAGTATTTT. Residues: CASGTQGGRSTDTQYF.

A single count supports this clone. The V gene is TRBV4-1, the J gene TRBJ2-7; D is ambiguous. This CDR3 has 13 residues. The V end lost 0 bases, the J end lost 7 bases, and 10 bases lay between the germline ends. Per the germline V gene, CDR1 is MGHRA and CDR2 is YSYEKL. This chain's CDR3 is CASSQEGIREQYF. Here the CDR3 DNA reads TGCGCCAGCAGCCAAGAGGGCATCAGGGAGCAGTACTTC.

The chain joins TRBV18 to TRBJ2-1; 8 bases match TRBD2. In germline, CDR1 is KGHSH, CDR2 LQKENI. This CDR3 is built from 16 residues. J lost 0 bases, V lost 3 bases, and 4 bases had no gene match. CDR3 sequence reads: CASSPTSGRSYNEQFF. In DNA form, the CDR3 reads TGTGCCAGCTCACCTACTAGCGGACGCTCCTACAATGAGCAGTTCTTC.

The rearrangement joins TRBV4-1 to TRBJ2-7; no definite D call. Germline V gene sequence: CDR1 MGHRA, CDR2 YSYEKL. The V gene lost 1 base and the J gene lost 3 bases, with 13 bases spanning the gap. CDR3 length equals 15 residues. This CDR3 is CASSQGVQPVYEQYF. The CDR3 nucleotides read TGCGCCAGCAGCCAAGGAGTTCAGCCGGTCTACGAGCAGTACTTC.

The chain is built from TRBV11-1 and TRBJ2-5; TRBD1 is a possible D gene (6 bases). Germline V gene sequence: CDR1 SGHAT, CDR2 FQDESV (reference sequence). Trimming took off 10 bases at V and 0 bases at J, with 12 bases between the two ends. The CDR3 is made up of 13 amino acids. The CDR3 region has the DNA TGTGCCACAGAGGACAGATACCAAGAGACCCAGTACTTC. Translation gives CATEDRYQETQYF.

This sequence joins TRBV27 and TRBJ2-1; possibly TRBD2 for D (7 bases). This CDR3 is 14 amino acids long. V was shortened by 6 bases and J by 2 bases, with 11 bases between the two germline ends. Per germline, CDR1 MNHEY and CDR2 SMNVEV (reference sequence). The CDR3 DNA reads TGTGCCAGCAGAGGCGGGGGCGCCTACAATGAGCAGTTCTTC. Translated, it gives CASRGGGAYNEQFF.

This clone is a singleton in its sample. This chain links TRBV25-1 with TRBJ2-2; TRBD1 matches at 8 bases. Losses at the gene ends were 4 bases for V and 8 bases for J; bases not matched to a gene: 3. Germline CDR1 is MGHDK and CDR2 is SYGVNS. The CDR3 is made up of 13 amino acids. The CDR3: CASSAGQGGELFF. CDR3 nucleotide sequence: TGTGCCAGCAGTGCCGGACAGGGAGGGGAGCTGTTTTTT.

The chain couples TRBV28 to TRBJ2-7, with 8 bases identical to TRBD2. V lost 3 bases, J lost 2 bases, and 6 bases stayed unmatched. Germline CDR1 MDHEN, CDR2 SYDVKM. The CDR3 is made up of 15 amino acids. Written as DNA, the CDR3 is TGTGCCAGCAGTTTGGTCTGGCGGGAGGCCTACGAGCAGTACTTC. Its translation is CASSLVWREAYEQYF.

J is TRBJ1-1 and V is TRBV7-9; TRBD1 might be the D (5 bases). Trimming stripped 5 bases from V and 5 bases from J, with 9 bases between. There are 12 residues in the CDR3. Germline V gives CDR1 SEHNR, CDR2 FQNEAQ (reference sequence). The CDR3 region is CASSRGETEAFF. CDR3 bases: TGTGCCAGCAGCCGGGGGGAAACTGAAGCTTTCTTT.